This T cell receptor (beta chain) was obtained from a study of CD8+ T cells in alopecia areata. General study points: Sequences from scalp samples also cover resident alphabeta T cells of normal skin. Normal scalp showed lower clonality than lesional scalp, especially alopecia totalis/universalis.

RNA was extracted and reverse transcribed into cDNA as the sequencing template. TCRdb's copy holds only in-frame clones and misses some; the assay was immunoSEQ multiplex PCR. The top ten clones hold 3% to 4% of a sample with 110,000 or so clones, around 54% of them seen once. Treatment noted: oral pan-JAK inhibitor, 5-10 mg twice daily. Cell sorting on a FACSAria was used to separate CD4+ and CD8+ T cells from the PBMCs. A remark on this clone: Antigen specificity is unknown.

This CDR3 comprises 12 residues. Germline V gene lookup returns CDR1 SGHAT and CDR2 FQDESV (reference sequence). The V and J ends lost 4 bases and 10 bases respectively, with 8 bases between them. The sequencing here drew on CD4+ T cells sorted from blood, taken at week 24, from a patient treated with tofacitinib. This chain connects TRBV11-1 to TRBJ1-6; D ambiguous. The sequence was collected from a human donor with alopecia areata. In DNA, the CDR3 is TGTGCCAGCAGCTCATTGGGCTCACCCCTCCACTTT. Its translation is CASSSLGSPLHF.